A selection of T cell receptor beta chains follows, all from one sample in a study of patients and donors after allogeneic stem cell transplantation. TCRdb re-called the RT-PCR reads with MiXCR, one entry per CDR3 protein. The table lists approximately 57,000 distinct CDR3 sequences, less than 15% of them singletons. Input material: blood, either unsorted or a sorted T cell fraction (not recorded which). These TCRs come from a human donor who was either an allogeneic HSCT recipient or a stem cell or donor lymphocyte infusion donor (not recorded which). It is not recorded whose cells these are; they may come from a transplant donor. The CDR3 runs from the conserved cysteine through the conserved F or W. The D gene is left open where the match is weak. Only some rows state a clone size, as once, few, many or a class for expanded clones.

clone_size: .; d_call: .; cdr3_length: 13; v_call: TRBV6-4; j_call: TRBJ2-2; cdr3_aa: CASSDSTHGELFF; cdr3_nt: TGTGCCAGCAGTGACTCGACTCACGGGGAGCTGTTTTTT
clone_size: few; d_call: TRBD2; cdr3_length: 15; v_call: TRBV12-3/TRBV12-4; j_call: TRBJ2-7; cdr3_aa: CASSLVGLAVHEQYF; cdr3_nt: TGTGCCAGCAGTTTAGTCGGACTAGCCGTCCACGAGCAGTACTTC
clone_size: many; d_call: TRBD2; cdr3_length: 13; v_call: TRBV10-3; j_call: TRBJ2-7; cdr3_aa: CAITSGGSYEQYF; cdr3_nt: TGTGCCATCACTTCGGGGGGCTCCTACGAGCAGTACTTC
clone_size: many; d_call: TRBD1; cdr3_length: 18; v_call: TRBV10-3; j_call: TRBJ1-6; cdr3_aa: CAISESRLDRGYNSPLHF; cdr3_nt: TGTGCCATCAGTGAGTCGCGTCTGGACAGGGGGTATAATTCACCCCTCCACTTT
clone_size: .; d_call: TRBD1; cdr3_length: 15; v_call: TRBV6-1; j_call: TRBJ1-1; cdr3_aa: CASSEPGGPNTEAFF; cdr3_nt: TGTGCCAGCAGTGAACCAGGGGGACCGAACACTGAAGCTTTCTTT
clone_size: .; d_call: TRBD1; cdr3_length: 14; v_call: TRBV5-1; j_call: TRBJ2-7; cdr3_aa: CASSAFRGQDEQYF; cdr3_nt: TGCGCCAGCAGCGCATTCAGGGGGCAAGACGAGCAGTACTTC
clone_size: .; d_call: .; cdr3_length: 16; v_call: TRBV10-3; j_call: TRBJ2-3; cdr3_aa: CAISDMQVRGTDTQYF; cdr3_nt: TGTGCCATCAGTGATATGCAGGTTAGAGGCACAGATACGCAGTATTTT
clone_size: few; d_call: TRBD2; cdr3_length: 15; v_call: TRBV5-1; j_call: TRBJ2-3; cdr3_aa: CASSLAGGVGDTQYF; cdr3_nt: TGCGCCAGCAGCCTAGCGGGAGGAGTTGGAGATACGCAGTATTTT
clone_size: many; d_call: .; cdr3_length: 15; v_call: TRBV10-3; j_call: TRBJ2-2; cdr3_aa: CASSHRDPVTGELFF; cdr3_nt: TGTGCCTCGTCCCACAGGGACCCTGTGACCGGGGAGCTGTTTTTT
clone_size: .; d_call: .; cdr3_length: 12; v_call: TRBV20-1; j_call: TRBJ2-1; cdr3_aa: CSAAGQSDEQFF; cdr3_nt: TGCAGTGCCGCGGGACAGTCAGATGAGCAGTTCTTC
clone_size: many; d_call: .; cdr3_length: 16; v_call: TRBV12-3/TRBV12-4; j_call: TRBJ1-1; cdr3_aa: CASSSEAGDTNTEAFF; cdr3_nt: TGTGCCAGCTCCTCCGAGGCCGGGGACACGAACACTGAAGCTTTCTTT
clone_size: .; d_call: .; cdr3_length: 15; v_call: TRBV5-1; j_call: TRBJ1-1; cdr3_aa: CASSPHGGPNTEAFF; cdr3_nt: TGCGCCAGCAGCCCCCATGGAGGGCCGAACACTGAAGCTTTCTTT
clone_size: few; d_call: .; cdr3_length: 13; v_call: TRBV27; j_call: TRBJ2-5; cdr3_aa: CASVGRGKETQYF; cdr3_nt: TGTGCCAGCGTTGGTAGAGGGAAGGAGACCCAGTACTTC
clone_size: few; d_call: TRBD1; cdr3_length: 14; v_call: TRBV7-8; j_call: TRBJ2-1; cdr3_aa: CASTWDRGRGEQFF; cdr3_nt: TGTGCCAGCACCTGGGACAGGGGGCGCGGTGAGCAGTTCTTC
clone_size: many; d_call: TRBD1; cdr3_length: 17; v_call: TRBV2; j_call: TRBJ1-2; cdr3_aa: CASSEDAGTENNYGYTF; cdr3_nt: TGTGCCAGCAGTGAGGATGCCGGGACAGAGAATAACTATGGCTACACCTTC
clone_size: few; d_call: TRBD2; cdr3_length: 16; v_call: TRBV25-1; j_call: TRBJ2-7; cdr3_aa: CASSGTSGLFLYEQYF; cdr3_nt: TGTGCCAGCAGTGGGACTAGCGGGCTATTCCTCTACGAGCAGTACTTC
clone_size: many; d_call: .; cdr3_length: 12; v_call: TRBV9; j_call: TRBJ1-1; cdr3_aa: CASSVATGRAFF; cdr3_nt: TGTGCCAGCAGCGTAGCTACGGGGAGGGCTTTCTTT
clone_size: .; d_call: TRBD2; cdr3_length: 16; v_call: TRBV20-1; j_call: TRBJ2-7; cdr3_aa: CRAAEPSRREAYEQYF; cdr3_nt: TGCAGGGCCGCGGAGCCTTCACGGCGGGAGGCGTACGAGCAGTACTTC
clone_size: .; d_call: .; cdr3_length: 17; v_call: TRBV20-1; j_call: TRBJ2-1; cdr3_aa: CSASRRLAVVSYNEQFF; cdr3_nt: TGCAGTGCTAGTAGAAGATTGGCGGTAGTGTCCTACAATGAGCAGTTCTTC
clone_size: .; d_call: .; cdr3_length: 14; v_call: TRBV7-3; j_call: TRBJ2-2; cdr3_aa: CASSPQKRTGELFF; cdr3_nt: TGTGCCAGCAGCCCCCAAAAGAGGACCGGGGAGCTGTTTTTT